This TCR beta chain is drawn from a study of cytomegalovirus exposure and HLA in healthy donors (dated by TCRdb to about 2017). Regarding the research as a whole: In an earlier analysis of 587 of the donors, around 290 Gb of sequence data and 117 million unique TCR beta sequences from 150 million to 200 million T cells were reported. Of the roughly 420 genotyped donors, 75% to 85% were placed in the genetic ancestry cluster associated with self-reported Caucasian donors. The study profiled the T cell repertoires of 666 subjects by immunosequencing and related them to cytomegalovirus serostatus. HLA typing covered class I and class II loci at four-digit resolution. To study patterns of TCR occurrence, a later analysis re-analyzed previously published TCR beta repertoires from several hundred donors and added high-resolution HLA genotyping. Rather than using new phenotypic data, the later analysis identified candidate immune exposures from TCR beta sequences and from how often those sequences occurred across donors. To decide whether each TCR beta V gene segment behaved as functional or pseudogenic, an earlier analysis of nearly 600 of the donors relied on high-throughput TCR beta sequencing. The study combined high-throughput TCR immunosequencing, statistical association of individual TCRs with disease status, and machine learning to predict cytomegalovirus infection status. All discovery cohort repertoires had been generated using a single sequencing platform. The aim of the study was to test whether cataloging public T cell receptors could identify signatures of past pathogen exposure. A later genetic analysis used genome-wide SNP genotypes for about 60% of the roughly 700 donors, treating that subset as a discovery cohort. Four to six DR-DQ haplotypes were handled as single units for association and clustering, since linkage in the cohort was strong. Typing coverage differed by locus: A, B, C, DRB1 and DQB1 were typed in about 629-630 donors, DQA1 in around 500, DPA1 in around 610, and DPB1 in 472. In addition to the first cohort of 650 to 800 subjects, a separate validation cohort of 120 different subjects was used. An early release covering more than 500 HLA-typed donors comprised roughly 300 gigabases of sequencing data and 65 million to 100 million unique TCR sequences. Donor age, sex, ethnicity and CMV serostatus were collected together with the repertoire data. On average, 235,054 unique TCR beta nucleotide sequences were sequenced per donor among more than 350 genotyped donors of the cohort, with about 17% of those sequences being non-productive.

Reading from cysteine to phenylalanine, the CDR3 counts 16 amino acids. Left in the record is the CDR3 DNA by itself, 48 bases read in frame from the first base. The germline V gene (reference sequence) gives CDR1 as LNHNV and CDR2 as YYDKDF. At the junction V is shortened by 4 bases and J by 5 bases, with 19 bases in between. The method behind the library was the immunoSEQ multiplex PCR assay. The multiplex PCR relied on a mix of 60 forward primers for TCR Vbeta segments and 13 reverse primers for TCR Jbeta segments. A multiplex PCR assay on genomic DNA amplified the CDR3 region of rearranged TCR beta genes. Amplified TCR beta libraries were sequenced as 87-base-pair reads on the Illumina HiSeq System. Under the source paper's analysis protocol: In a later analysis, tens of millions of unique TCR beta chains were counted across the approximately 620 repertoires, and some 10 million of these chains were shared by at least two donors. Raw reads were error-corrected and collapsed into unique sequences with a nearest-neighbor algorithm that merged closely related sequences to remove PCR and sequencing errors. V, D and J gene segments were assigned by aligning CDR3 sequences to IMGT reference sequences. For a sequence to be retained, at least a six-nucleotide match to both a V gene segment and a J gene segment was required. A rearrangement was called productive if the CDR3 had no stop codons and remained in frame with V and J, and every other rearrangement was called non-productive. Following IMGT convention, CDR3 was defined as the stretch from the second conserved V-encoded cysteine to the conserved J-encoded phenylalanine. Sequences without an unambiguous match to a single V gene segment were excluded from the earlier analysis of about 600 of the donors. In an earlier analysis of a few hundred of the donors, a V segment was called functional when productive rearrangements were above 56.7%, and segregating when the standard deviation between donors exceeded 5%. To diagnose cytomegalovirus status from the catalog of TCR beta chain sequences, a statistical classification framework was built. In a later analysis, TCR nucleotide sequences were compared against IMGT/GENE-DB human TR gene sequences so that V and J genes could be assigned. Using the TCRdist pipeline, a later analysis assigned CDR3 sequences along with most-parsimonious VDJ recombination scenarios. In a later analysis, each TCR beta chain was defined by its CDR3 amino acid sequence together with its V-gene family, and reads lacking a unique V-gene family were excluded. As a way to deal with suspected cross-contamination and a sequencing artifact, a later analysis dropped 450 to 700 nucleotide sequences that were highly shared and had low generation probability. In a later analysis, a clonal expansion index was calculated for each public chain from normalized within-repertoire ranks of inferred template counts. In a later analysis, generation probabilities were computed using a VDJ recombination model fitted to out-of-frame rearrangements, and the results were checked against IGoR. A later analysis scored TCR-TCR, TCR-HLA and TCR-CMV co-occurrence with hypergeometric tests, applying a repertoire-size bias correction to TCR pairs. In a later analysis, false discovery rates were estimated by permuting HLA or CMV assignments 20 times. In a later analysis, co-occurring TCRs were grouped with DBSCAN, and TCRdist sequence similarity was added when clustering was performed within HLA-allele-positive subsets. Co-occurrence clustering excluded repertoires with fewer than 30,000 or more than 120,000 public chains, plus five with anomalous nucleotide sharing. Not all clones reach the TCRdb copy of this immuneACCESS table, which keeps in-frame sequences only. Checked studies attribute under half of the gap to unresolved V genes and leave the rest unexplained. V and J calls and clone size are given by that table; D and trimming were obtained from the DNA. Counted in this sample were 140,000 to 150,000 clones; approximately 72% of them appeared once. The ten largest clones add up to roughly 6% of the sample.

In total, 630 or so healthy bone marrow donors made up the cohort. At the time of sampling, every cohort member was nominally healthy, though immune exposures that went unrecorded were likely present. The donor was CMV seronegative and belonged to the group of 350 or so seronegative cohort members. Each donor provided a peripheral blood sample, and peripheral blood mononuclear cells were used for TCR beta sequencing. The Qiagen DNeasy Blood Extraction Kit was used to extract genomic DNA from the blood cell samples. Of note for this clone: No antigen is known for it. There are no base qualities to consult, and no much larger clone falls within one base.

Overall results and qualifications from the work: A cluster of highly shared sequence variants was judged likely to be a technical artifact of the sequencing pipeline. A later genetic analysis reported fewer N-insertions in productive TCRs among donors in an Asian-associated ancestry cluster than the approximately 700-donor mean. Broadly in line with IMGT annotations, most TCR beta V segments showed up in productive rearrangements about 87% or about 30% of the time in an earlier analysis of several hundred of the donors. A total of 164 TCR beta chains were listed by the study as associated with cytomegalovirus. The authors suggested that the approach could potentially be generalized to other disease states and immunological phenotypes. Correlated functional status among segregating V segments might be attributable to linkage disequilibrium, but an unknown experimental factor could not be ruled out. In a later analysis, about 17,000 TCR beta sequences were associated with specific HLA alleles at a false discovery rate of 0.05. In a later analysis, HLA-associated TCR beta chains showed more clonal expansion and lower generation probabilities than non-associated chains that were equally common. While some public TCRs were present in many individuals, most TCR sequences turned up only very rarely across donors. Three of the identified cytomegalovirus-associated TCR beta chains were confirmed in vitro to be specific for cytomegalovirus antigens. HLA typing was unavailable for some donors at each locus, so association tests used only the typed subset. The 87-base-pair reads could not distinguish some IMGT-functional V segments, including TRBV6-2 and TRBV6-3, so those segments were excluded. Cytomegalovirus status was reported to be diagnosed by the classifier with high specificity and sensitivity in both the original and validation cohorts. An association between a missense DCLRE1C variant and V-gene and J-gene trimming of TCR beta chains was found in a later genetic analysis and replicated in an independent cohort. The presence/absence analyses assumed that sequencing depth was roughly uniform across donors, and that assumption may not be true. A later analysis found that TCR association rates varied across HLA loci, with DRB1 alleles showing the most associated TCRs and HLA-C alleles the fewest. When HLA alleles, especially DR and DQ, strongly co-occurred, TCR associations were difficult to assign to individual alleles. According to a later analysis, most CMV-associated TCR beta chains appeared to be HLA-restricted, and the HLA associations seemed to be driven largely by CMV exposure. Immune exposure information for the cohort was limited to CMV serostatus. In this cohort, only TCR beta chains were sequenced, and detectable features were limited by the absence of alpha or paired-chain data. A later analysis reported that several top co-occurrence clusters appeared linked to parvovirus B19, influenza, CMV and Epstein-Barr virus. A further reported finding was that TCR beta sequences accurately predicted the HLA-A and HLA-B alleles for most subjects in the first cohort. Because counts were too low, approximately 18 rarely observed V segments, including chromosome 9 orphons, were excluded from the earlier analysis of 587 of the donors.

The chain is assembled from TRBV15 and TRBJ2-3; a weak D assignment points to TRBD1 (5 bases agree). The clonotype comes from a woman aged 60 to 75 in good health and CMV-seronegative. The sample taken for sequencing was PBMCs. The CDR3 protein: CATSKRGTPSGDTQYF. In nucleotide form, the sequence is TGTGCCACCAGCAAAAGGGGCACCCCCTCCGGAGATACGCAGTATTTT.